The 10 T cell receptor beta chains given below trace back to one sample, sequenced in a study of CD8+CD57+ T cells in acquired aplastic anemia. Genomic DNA served as template for TCR beta VDJ and CDR3 profiling. TCRdb fed the reads into MiXCR, producing one record per CDR3 protein. The sample includes 150,000 to 200,000 distinct CDR3 sequences, over 60% of them seen just once. The sequencing sample was made of sorted CD4+, CD8+, or CD8+CD57+ T cells (not recorded which) from PBMCs. Receptor source: a human donor with severe aplastic anemia or a healthy control (not recorded which).

V usage is TRBV7-2 and J usage is TRBJ2-1; D not resolved. CDR3 size: 14 residues. Trimming removed 2 bases from V and 5 bases from J, with 10 bases in between. CDR1 and CDR2 (germline): SGHTA, FQGNSA. CDR3 loop: CASSLFDGNNEQFF. CDR3 DNA: TGTGCCAGCAGCTTATTCGACGGAAACAATGAGCAGTTCTTC.

Notes on this clonotype: As the CDR3 is not closed by the conserved phenylalanine or tryptophan, this likely results from a read error. The rearrangement uses TRBV2 and TRBJ1-6; D unresolved. Trimming took off 3 bases at V and 5 bases at J, with 11 bases between the two ends. The CDR3 loop spans 15 amino acids. Germline CDR1 and CDR2: SNHLY and FYNNEI. This chain's CDR3 is CASSETRPDNSPLHS. CDR3 nucleotides: TGTGCCAGCAGTGAGACACGCCCGGATAATTCACCCCTCCACTCT.

Points on this clonotype: A much larger clone lies one base from this, so it may be a read error. The chain is built from TRBV20-1 and TRBJ2-7; no definite D call. V shed 3 bases and J shed 1 base, with 13 bases lying between them. Germline values: CDR1 DFQATT, CDR2 SNEGSKA (reference sequence). This CDR3 has 14 amino acids. The CDR3 DNA reads as TGCAGTGCTAGTAAGGCAGGCTATTCCTACGAGCAGTACTTC. Encoded protein: CSASKAGYSYEQYF.

The table lists this clonotype with a few counts. The chain is built from TRBV6-1 and TRBJ2-2, with 9 positions matching TRBD1. J was trimmed by 1 base and V by 3 bases; bases with no gene match: 9. The CDR3 runs 18 residues. Per germline, CDR1 MNHNS and CDR2 SASEGT. CDR3: CASSEWTGAWENTGELFF. The CDR3 DNA follows: TGTGCCAGCAGTGAGTGGACAGGGGCTTGGGAGAACACCGGGGAGCTGTTTTTT.

At least ten counts were recorded for this clonotype. The rearrangement links TRBV15 to TRBJ1-3; possible D gene TRBD1, 5 bases. CDR1 is LNHNV and CDR2 is YYDKDF in the germline V gene (reference sequence). CDR3 size: 15 residues. Trimming removed 4 bases from V and 8 bases from J, with 18 bases in between. CDR3 bases: TGTGCCACCAGCACCACGATGGCGGGGGTGTACACCATATATTTT. This gives the protein CATSTTMAGVYTIYF.

In this sample, this clonotype turned up a few times. The gene calls are TRBV5-6 and TRBJ1-2; D perhaps matches TRBD1 (5 bases). The germline V gene encodes CDR1 SGHDT and CDR2 YYEEEE. The V and J ends lost 5 bases and 8 bases respectively, with 13 bases between them. The CDR3 spans 12 residues. The DNA of the CDR3 is TGTGCCAGCAGTTCCCCCCAGGGAGGCTACACCTTC. Amino acids: CASSSPQGGYTF.

This clonotype was recorded a few times. The chain links TRBV5-1 to TRBJ1-6, with 7 bases lining up with TRBD1. CDR1 is SGHRS and CDR2 is YFSETQ in the germline V gene. The CDR3 runs to 16 residues. With 0 bases clipped from V and 6 bases from J, the junction kept 6 bases outside the gene matches. CDR3 sequence (DNA): TGCGCCAGCAGCTTGGGGGACAGACTTCTTAATTCACCCCTCCACTTT. Translating gives CASSLGDRLLNSPLHF.

The CDR3 nucleotides read TGTGCCATCAGTAAAGGGACTAGCGGGGTGCAAGAGACCCAGTACTTC. Protein sequence: CAISKGTSGVQETQYF. The rearrangement joins TRBV10-3 to TRBJ2-5; 13 positions agree with TRBD2. Germline V gene sequence: CDR1 ENHRY, CDR2 SYGVKD. The V gene end was trimmed by 5 bases and the J gene end by 2 bases; junction bases not matched to a gene: 5. This CDR3 has 16 amino acids.

This rearrangement joins TRBV11-3 to TRBJ1-1; 7 bases line up with TRBD1. The germline V gene encodes CDR1 SGHNT and CDR2 YENEEA. V lost 7 bases and J lost 4; bases outside the gene matches: 15. CDR3 size: 16 residues. CDR3 region: CASTRAGGAWSTEAFF. The CDR3 coding sequence is TGTGCCAGCACTAGGGCAGGGGGGGCCTGGAGCACTGAAGCTTTCTTT.

This chain's CDR3 is CASREDRAGYEQYF. CDR3 DNA: TGCGCCAGCAGAGAGGACAGGGCCGGTTACGAGCAGTACTTC. V and J are TRBV10-2 and TRBJ2-7, with 8 bases lining up with TRBD1. Trimming took 6 bases from V and 4 from J; bases not matched to a gene: 8. Germline lookup yields CDR1 WSHSY and CDR2 SAAADI. The length of the CDR3 is 14 residues.